This T cell receptor beta chain was recorded in a study of cytomegalovirus exposure and HLA in healthy donors. The CDR3 covers 15 residues. Trimming pared 1 base from V and 1 base from J, leaving 10 bases between. CDR1 PRHDT and CDR2 FYEKMQ come from the germline V gene (reference sequence). This PCR relied on a set of 60 Vbeta primers and 13 Jbeta primers. Data came from immunoSEQ multiplex PCR; TCRdb stores just in-frame clones and leaves some out. Among more than 100,000 clones listed, 77% were seen once. In the case of this clone: Its specificity is not known.

General observations from the study: Later analysis associated a missense DCLRE1C variant with TCR beta V- and J-gene trimming. Near-uniform donor sequencing depth was presumed by presence/absence analyses. Judged likely to be a sequencing artifact was a cluster of highly shared sequence variants.

This clonotype was sampled from a human donor in good health. The specimen sequenced was PBMCs. The chain employs TRBV13 and TRBJ1-1, with a tentative D call TRBD1 (6 bases). CDR3 in amino acids: CASSLVGGGNTEAFF. The CDR3 DNA reads TGTGCCAGCAGCTTAGTAGGGGGGGGGAACACTGAAGCTTTCTTT.